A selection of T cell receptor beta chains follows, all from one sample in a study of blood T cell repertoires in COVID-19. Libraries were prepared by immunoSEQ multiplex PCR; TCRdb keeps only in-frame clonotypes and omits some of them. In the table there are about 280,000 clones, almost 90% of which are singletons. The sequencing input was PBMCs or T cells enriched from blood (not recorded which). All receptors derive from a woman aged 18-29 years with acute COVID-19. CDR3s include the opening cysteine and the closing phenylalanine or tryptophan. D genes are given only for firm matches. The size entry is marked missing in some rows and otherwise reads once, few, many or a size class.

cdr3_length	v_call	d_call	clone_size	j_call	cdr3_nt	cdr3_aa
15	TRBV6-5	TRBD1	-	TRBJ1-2	TGTGCCAGCAGTAGACGGAGACAGGGCGGGGAGGGCTACACCTTC	CASSRRRQGGEGYTF
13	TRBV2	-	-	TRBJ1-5	TGTGCCAGCAGTGTCACAAATAATCAGCCCCAGCATTTT	CASSVTNNQPQHF
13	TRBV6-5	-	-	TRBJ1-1	TGTGCCAGCAGTCCCCCCGGGTGGACTGAAGCTTTCTTT	CASSPPGWTEAFF
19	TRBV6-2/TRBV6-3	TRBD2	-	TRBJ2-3	TGTGCCAGCAGTTACGGTCTAGCGGGAGGGCTAGGCCGCACAGATACGCAGTATTTT	CASSYGLAGGLGRTDTQYF
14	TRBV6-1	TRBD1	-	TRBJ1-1	TGTGCCAGCAGTGAAAAGGGGGCTCACACTGAAGCTTTCTTT	CASSEKGAHTEAFF
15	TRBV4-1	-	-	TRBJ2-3	TGCGCCAGCAGCCAAGACAGGTTCTCCACAGATACGCAGTATTTT	CASSQDRFSTDTQYF
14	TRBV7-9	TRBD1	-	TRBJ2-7	TGTGCCAGCAGCTCGGTGGACAGGGGTCGTGAGCAGTACTTC	CASSSVDRGREQYF
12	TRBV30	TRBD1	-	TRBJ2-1	TGTGCCTGGAGTCCAACCGGGACAGGGGGATTCTTC	CAWSPTGTGGFF
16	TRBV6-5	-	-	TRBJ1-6	TGTGCCAGCAGTTACGAGGCTCCGATTCTAGGTTCACCCCTCCACTTT	CASSYEAPILGSPLHF
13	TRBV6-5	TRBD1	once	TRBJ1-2	TGTGCCAGCCAGGGACAGTTTTTCTATGGCTACACCTTC	CASQGQFFYGYTF
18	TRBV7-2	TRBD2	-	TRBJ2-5	TGTGCCAGCAGCTCCCCGGGACTAGCGGGATCGGGCGTAGAGACCCAGTACTTC	CASSSPGLAGSGVETQYF
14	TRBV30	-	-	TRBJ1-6	TGTGCCTGGAGCCGTCCGGGGAGCGGTTCACCCCTCCACTTT	CAWSRPGSGSPLHF
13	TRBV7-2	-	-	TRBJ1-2	TGTGCCAGCAGCTTAACGGACAGCTATGGCTACACCTTC	CASSLTDSYGYTF
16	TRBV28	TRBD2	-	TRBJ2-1	TGTGCCAGCAGCGCCCTCCTGGGGGGGTGGGGCAATGAGCAGTTCTTC	CASSALLGGWGNEQFF
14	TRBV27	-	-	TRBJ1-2	TGTGCCAGCAGTTTATCAAGGCAGGGGCTTGGCTACACCTTC	CASSLSRQGLGYTF
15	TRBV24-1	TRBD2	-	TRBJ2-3	TGTGCCACCAGTGACAGCGGGGAGCCCACAGATACGCAGTATTTT	CATSDSGEPTDTQYF
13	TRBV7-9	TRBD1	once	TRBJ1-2	TGTGCCAGCAGCTTGGAGACAGGGGTTGGCTACACCTTC	CASSLETGVGYTF
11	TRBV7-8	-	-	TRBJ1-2	TGTGCCAGCAGCCCAGGGTATGGCTACACCTTC	CASSPGYGYTF
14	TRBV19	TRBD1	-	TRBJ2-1	TGTGCCAGTCATGGGACAGGGGTGAGAGTTGAGCAGTTCTTC	CASHGTGVRVEQFF
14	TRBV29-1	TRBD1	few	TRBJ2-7	TGCAGCGTTCTTGGACAGGGGCGAACCTACGAGCAGTACTTC	CSVLGQGRTYEQYF
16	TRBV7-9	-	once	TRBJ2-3	TGTGCCAGCAGCCGCGGGACTTCCATCCTCACAGATACGCAGTATTTT	CASSRGTSILTDTQYF
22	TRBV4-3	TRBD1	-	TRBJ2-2	TGCGCCAGCAGCCAAGCCCAACTTGCGTCCCGACAGGGAATAATGAACACCGGGGAGCTGTTTTTT	CASSQAQLASRQGIMNTGELFF
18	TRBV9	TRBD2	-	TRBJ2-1	TGTGCCAGCAGCGCCGAGTTAGCGGGAGGGCTTTGGGGCAATGAGCAGTTCTTC	CASSAELAGGLWGNEQFF
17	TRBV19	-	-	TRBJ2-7	TGTGCCAGTAGTATAGGCCTCTTGCGGATCCCCTCCTACGAGCAGTACTTC	CASSIGLLRIPSYEQYF
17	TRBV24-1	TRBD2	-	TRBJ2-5	TGTGCCACCAGTGACCCGGTGGGCGGGAGGAGACAAGAGACCCAGTACTTC	CATSDPVGGRRQETQYF
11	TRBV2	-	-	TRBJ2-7	TGTGCCAGCAGTGACGCCTACGAGCAGTACTTC	CASSDAYEQYF
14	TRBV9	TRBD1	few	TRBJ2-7	TGTGCCAGCAGCCGATCGGGACAGGCCTACGAGCAGTACTTC	CASSRSGQAYEQYF
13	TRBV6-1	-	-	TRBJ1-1	TGTGCCAGCAGTACTATTGGGTCGGGTGAAGCTTTCTTT	CASSTIGSGEAFF
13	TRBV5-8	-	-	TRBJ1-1	TGTGCCAGCAGCCAAAACAGGGTTACTGAAGCTTTCTTT	CASSQNRVTEAFF
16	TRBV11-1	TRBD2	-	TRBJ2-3	TGTGCCAGCAGCCGTAGCCTAGCGGGCAGCACAGATACGCAGTATTTT	CASSRSLAGSTDTQYF
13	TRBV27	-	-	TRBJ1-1	TGTGCCAGCAGTGCCGAGCCGAACACTGAAGCTTTCTTT	CASSAEPNTEAFF
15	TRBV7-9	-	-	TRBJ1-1	TGTGCCAGCAGCTCTACAGGGTTGTGGGACACTGAAGCTTTCTTT	CASSSTGLWDTEAFF
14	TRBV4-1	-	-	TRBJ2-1	TGCGCCAGCAGCCAAGTTCAGTTGTACAATGAGCAGTTCTTC	CASSQVQLYNEQFF
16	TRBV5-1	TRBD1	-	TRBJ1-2	TGCGCCAGCAGCCAACCGGACAGGGGAGGAAACTATGGCTACACCTTC	CASSQPDRGGNYGYTF
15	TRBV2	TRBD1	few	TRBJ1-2	TGTGCCAGCAGAGCCGACAGGGGCCCTAACTATGGCTACACCTTC	CASRADRGPNYGYTF
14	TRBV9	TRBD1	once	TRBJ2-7	TGTGCCAGCTCCACCGGGACAGCGCCCTACGAGCAGTACTTC	CASSTGTAPYEQYF
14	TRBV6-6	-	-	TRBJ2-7	TGTGCCAGCAGTTGGAACAGCCTACCCTACGAGCAGTACTTC	CASSWNSLPYEQYF
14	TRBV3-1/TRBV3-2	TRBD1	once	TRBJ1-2	TGTGCCAGCAGCCAAGGAGGGACAGCATATGGCTACACCTTC	CASSQGGTAYGYTF